The present T cell receptor beta chain was sequenced within a study of blood T cell repertoires in COVID-19. Study-level background: Some COVID-19 samples were acute and others convalescent; all came from the United States, Italy and Spain.

Germline assignment: CDR1 LNHDA and CDR2 SQIVND (reference sequence). This CDR3 comprises 18 residues. V trimming: 7 bases; J trimming: 0 bases; junction bases outside the gene matches: 9. Assay used: immunoSEQ multiplex PCR; TCRdb lists only in-frame clones, some missing. The sample carries approximately 62,000 clones, around four fifths recorded once. Sequencing was performed on peripheral blood. The rearrangement uses TRBV19 and TRBJ2-3; 14 bases match TRBD2. The clonotype was recovered from a woman in her fifties or sixties with active or convalescent COVID-19. The CDR3 bases are TGTGCCAGTACCCAAGGACTAGCGGGAGGTCTTAGCACAGATACGCAGTATTTT. Protein sequence: CASTQGLAGGLSTDTQYF. The full variable domain, with the rest looked up from reference TRBV19 and TRBJ2-3, is DGGITQSPKYLFRKEGQNVTLSCEQNLNHDAMYWYRQDPGQGLRLIYYSQIVNDFQKGDIAEGYSVSREKKESFPLTVTSAQKNPTAFYLCASTQGLAGGLSTDTQYFGPGTRLTVL.